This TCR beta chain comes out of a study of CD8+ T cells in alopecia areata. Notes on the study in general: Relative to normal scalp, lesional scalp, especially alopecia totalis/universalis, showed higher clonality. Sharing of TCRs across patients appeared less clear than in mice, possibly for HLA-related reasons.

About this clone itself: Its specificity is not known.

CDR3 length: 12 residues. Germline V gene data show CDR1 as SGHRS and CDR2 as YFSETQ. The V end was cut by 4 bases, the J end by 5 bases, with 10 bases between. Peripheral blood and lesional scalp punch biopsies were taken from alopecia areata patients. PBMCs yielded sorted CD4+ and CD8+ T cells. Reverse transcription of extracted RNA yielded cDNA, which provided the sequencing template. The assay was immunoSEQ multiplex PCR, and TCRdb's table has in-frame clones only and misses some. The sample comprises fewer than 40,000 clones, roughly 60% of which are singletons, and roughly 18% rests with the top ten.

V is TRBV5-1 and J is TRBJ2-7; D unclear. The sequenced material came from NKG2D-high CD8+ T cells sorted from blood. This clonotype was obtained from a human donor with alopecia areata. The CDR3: CASSPSWDEQYF. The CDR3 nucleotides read TGCGCCAGCAGCCCGTCATGGGACGAGCAGTACTTC. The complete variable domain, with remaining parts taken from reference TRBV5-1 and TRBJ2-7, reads KAGVTQTPRYLIKTRGQQVTLSCSPISGHRSVSWYQQTPGQGLQFLFEYFSETQRNKGNFPGRFSGRQFSNSRSEMNVSTLELGDSALYLCASSPSWDEQYFGPGTRLTVT.